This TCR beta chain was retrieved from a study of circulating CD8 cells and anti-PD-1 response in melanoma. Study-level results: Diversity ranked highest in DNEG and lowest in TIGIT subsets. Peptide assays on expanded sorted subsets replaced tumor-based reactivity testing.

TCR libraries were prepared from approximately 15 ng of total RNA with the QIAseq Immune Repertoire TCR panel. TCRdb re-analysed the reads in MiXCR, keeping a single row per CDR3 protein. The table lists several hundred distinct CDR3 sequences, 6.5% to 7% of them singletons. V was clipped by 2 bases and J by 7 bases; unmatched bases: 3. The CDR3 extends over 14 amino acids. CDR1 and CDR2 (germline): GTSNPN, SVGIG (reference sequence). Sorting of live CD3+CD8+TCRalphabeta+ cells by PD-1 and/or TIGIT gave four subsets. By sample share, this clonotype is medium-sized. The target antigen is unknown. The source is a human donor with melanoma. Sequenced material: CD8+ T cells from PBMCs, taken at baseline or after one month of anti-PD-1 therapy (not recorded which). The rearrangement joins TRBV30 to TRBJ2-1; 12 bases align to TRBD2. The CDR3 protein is CAWSWLAGGNEQFF. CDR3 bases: TGTGCCTGGAGTTGGCTAGCGGGGGGGAATGAGCAGTTCTTC.